One sample yielded the 14 T cell receptor beta chains listed below, sequenced in a study of blood T cell repertoires in COVID-19. Assay: immunoSEQ multiplex PCR; the TCRdb copy retains only in-frame clones and omits some. This sample carries approximately 150,000 clones, about nine tenths of them seen once, and the ten largest clones take around 1.5%. The sequenced sample consisted of peripheral blood. These receptor sequences come from a human donor in a cohort sampled during active COVID-19.

The chain links TRBV6-1 to TRBJ1-5, with TRBD1 identical over 7 bases. CDR1 is MNHNS and CDR2 is SASEGT in the germline V gene. This CDR3 contains 15 residues. With 2 bases clipped from V and 4 bases from J, the junction kept 5 bases outside the gene matches. As DNA, the CDR3 is TGTGCCAGCAGTGAAAACAGGGGACGTAATCAGCCCCAGCATTTT. The encoded protein is CASSENRGRNQPQHF.

CDR3 sequence reads: CATSTEDLWDGYTF. The CDR3 DNA reads TGTGCCACCAGCACAGAGGACTTGTGGGATGGCTACACCTTC. The genes are TRBV15 and TRBJ1-2; no definite D call. Between the trimmed V and J ends, which lost 4 bases and 6 bases, there was a span of 15 bases. Looked up from germline, CDR1 is LNHNV and CDR2 is YYDKDF (reference sequence). The CDR3 is made up of 14 amino acids.

The rearrangement uses TRBV15 and TRBJ1-5, with D hard to call. The V end was cut by 1 base, the J end by 2 bases, with 3 bases between. CDR1 is LNHNV and CDR2 is YYDKDF in the germline V gene (reference sequence). CDR3 length: 13 residues. The CDR3 DNA is TGTGCCACCAGCAGAGTAGGCAATCAGCCCCAGCATTTT. Its protein is CATSRVGNQPQHF. The variable domain in full, completed from reference TRBV15 and TRBJ1-5, reads DAMVIQNPRYQVTQFGKPVTLSCSQTLNHNVMYWYQQKSSQAPKLLFHYYDKDFNNEADTPDNFQSRRPNTSFCFLDIRSPGLGDTAMYLCATSRVGNQPQHFGDGTRLSIL.

The chain employs TRBV7-3 and TRBJ2-1, with TRBD2 identical over 8 bases. The CDR3 has 15 amino acids. With V trimmed by 1 base and J by 3 bases, 2 bases remained unmatched. The germline CDR1 and CDR2 sequences are SGHTA and FQGTGA. CDR3 nucleotides: TGTGCCAGCAGCTTAAGCGGGGGGTTCTACAATGAGCAGTTCTTC. Translated: CASSLSGGFYNEQFF.

The CDR3, as DNA: TGTGCCAGCAGTGACAGGGAGGAATCAACTAATGAAAAACTGTTTTTT. Amino acids: CASSDREESTNEKLFF. The genes are TRBV6-4 and TRBJ1-4; D is uncertain. V was cut by 2 bases and J by 0 bases, with 10 bases left in between. Germline V gene sequence: CDR1 MRHNA, CDR2 SNTAGT. The CDR3 is 16 residues long.

This chain joins TRBV7-2 and TRBJ2-1; 13 nucleotides match TRBD2. The CDR3 has 15 amino acids. Trimming cost V 5 bases and J 7 bases; bases outside gene matches: 5. CDR1 is SGHTA, CDR2 FQGNSA, per germline. CDR3 region: CASSPGLAGYNEQFF. The CDR3 DNA reads TGTGCCAGCAGCCCGGGACTAGCGGGGTATAATGAGCAGTTCTTC. Variable domain in full (rest from reference TRBV7-2 and TRBJ2-1): GAGVSQSPSNKVTEKGKDVELRCDPISGHTALYWYRQSLGQGLEFLIYFQGNSAPDKSGLPSDRFSAERTGGSVSTLTIQRTQQEDSAVYLCASSPGLAGYNEQFFGPGTRLTVL.

V gene TRBV2 combines with J gene TRBJ2-3, with 11 positions matching TRBD2. Losses at the gene ends were 7 bases for V and 8 bases for J; bases not matched to a gene: 11. The V gene's germline CDR1 is SNHLY and CDR2 FYNNEI. This CDR3 has 15 amino acids. The CDR3 DNA is TGTGCCAGCAAGGAAACTAGCGGGGGAGGAGGTACGCAGTATTTT. This gives the protein CASKETSGGGGTQYF.

This chain links TRBV7-9 with TRBJ2-1; a possible D gene is TRBD1 (6 bases). The CDR3 consists of 15 residues. Germline loops: CDR1 SEHNR, CDR2 FQNEAQ (reference sequence). V lost 7 bases, J lost 4 bases, and 17 bases lay in between. The CDR3 region has the DNA TGTGCCAGCACCAGAATCGGGACACCTTACAATGAGCAGTTCTTC. It is translated as CASTRIGTPYNEQFF.

The CDR3 DNA reads as TGTGCCAGCAACCCAGGGGCAACTAATGAAAAACTGTTTTTT. This encodes CASNPGATNEKLFF. This chain connects TRBV28 to TRBJ1-4; the D gene is possibly TRBD1 (6 bases). V gave up 7 bases and J gave up 0 bases, with 9 bases separating them. Germline CDR1 reads MDHEN; CDR2 reads SYDVKM. The CDR3 has 14 residues.

The V gene is TRBV7-9, the J gene TRBJ2-5; possible D gene TRBD2, 5 bases. The germline V gene encodes CDR1 SEHNR and CDR2 FQNEAQ (reference sequence). The CDR3 totals 14 residues. Deletions cut 1 base from V and 7 bases from J, with 13 bases between. CDR3 residues: CASSLEWGEGTQYF. The CDR3 coding sequence is TGTGCCAGCAGCTTAGAATGGGGAGAGGGGACCCAGTACTTC. Using reference TRBV7-9 and TRBJ2-5 for the parts outside the CDR3, the full variable domain is DTGVSQNPRHKITKRGQNVTFRCDPISEHNRLYWYRQTLGQGPEFLTYFQNEAQLEKSRLLSDRFSAERPKGSFSTLEIQRTEQGDSAMYLCASSLEWGEGTQYFGPGTRLLVL.

V and J are TRBV9 and TRBJ2-1; 7 bases are shared with TRBD1. Germline lookup yields CDR1 SGDLS and CDR2 YYNGEE. Trimming removed 3 bases from V and 1 base from J; junction bases left unmatched: 7. CDR3 length: 16 residues. The DNA for the CDR3 is TGTGCCAGCAGCGAAGCCGGGACAGTTTCCTACAATGAGCAGTTCTTC. It is translated as CASSEAGTVSYNEQFF.

The genes are TRBV4-2 and TRBJ2-7; 9 nucleotides match TRBD2. This CDR3 spans 16 amino acids. In germline, CDR1 is LGHNA, CDR2 YNFKEQ. Germline trimming cut 0 bases from V and 3 bases from J; bases unmatched to any gene: 6. CDR3 nucleotides: TGTGCCAGCAGCCAAGAAGCGTCTAGCGGGGTCTACGAGCAGTACTTC. Translated: CASSQEASSGVYEQYF.

The rearrangement joins TRBV3-1 (or the pseudogene TRBV3-2) to TRBJ1-3; D not resolved. CDR3 size: 13 residues. The germline gives CDR1 LGHDT, CDR2 YNNKEL (reference sequence). Deletions cut 7 bases from V and 0 bases from J, with 7 bases between. In DNA form, the CDR3 reads TGTGCCAGCAACGGGATCTCTGGAAACACCATATATTTT. Its translation is CASNGISGNTIYF.

The chain joins TRBV27 to TRBJ2-7; D is ambiguous. The CDR3 contains 11 residues. The germline CDR1 and CDR2 sequences are MNHEY and SMNVEV (reference sequence). Trimming cost V 6 bases and J 6 bases, with 9 bases left between them. The CDR3 coding sequence is TGTGCCAGCAGCTTAGGTAGCGAGCAGTACTTC. Translation: CASSLGSEQYF.